This T cell receptor beta chain was observed in a study of graft-versus-host responses after intestinal transplantation. Data came from immunoSEQ multiplex PCR; TCRdb stores just in-frame clones and leaves some out. The sample has approximately 100,000 clones; about 83% are singletons. Germline-derived CDR1 and CDR2 are PRHDT and FYEKMQ (reference sequence). CDR3 length: 15 residues. The V gene lost 7 bases and the J gene lost 4 bases, with 18 bases spanning the gap. The sample here was PBMCs, taken 255 days after intestinal transplant. The chain combines TRBV13 with TRBJ2-3; D may be TRBD1 (6 bases). This TCR was sampled from a human patient who received an intestinal transplant, so some T cells may come from the graft donor. CDR3 nucleotides: TGTGCCAGCACCTGGTCCCTATGGGGGCCAGATACGCAGTATTTT. It codes for CASTWSLWGPDTQYF.